This T cell receptor (beta chain) was captured by sequencing in a study of spatial heterogeneity in lung cancer. A single record per CDR3 protein comes from TCRdb applying MiXCR to the 5' RACE reads. The top ten hold around 25% of the sample, which has some 25,000 distinct CDR3 sequences, around 7% seen once. As for time point: sample taken at primary tumor resection. Findings and limits, study-wide: Expanded alpha and beta TCR counts within tumors tracked tumor mutation counts.

V lost 4 bases to trimming and J lost 0 bases; unmatched junction nucleotides: 6. Per germline, CDR1 SGHRS and CDR2 YFSETQ. The CDR3 length is 17 residues. This clonotype was seen ten or more times. The antigen is unknown. The V gene is TRBV5-1, the J gene TRBJ2-3; 12 positions agree with TRBD2. Sequencing was performed on lung tumor tissue, taken at surgery. The sequence derives from a male donor with early-stage non-small cell lung cancer. The CDR3 sequence: CASSQRTSGASTDTQYF. CDR3 nucleotide sequence: TGCGCCAGCAGCCAACGGACTAGCGGGGCTAGCACAGATACGCAGTATTTT.